The rows below give T cell receptor beta chains drawn from one sample of a study of blood T cells in healthy people across ages. TCRdb re-called the 5' RACE reads with MiXCR, one entry per CDR3 protein. The repertoire holds roughly 1,800,000 distinct CDR3 sequences, with just under 50% as singletons. Material: blood. The receptors originated from a woman between 40 and 50 years old in good health. Each CDR3 is given with its conserved first and last residue. Each record gives: CDR3 protein, CDR3 DNA, D gene, clone size, V gene, J gene. The D gene is left open where the match is weak. Size is omitted from some rows. Given values are once, few, many or a class for expanded clones.

CDR3aa: CASSPGGVGGEQFF
CDR3nt: TGTGCCAGCAGTCCTGGGGGGGTGGGGGGTGAGCAGTTCTTC
d_gene: TRBD2
abundance: few
v_gene: TRBV12-3/TRBV12-4
j_gene: TRBJ2-1

CDR3aa: CASSPEGGLPKRAQYF
CDR3nt: TGTGCCAGCAGCCCAGAGGGGGGACTTCCGAAGAGGGCCCAGTACTTC
d_gene: -
abundance: -
v_gene: TRBV11-2
j_gene: TRBJ2-5

CDR3aa: CASRASGGNSDTQYF
CDR3nt: TGTGCCAGCAGGGCTAGCGGGGGGAACTCAGATACGCAGTATTTT
d_gene: TRBD2
abundance: few
v_gene: TRBV6-2/TRBV6-3
j_gene: TRBJ2-3

CDR3aa: CASSVELADNTQYF
CDR3nt: TGTGCCAGCAGTGTTGAACTAGCGGACAATACGCAGTATTTT
d_gene: TRBD2
abundance: few
v_gene: TRBV2
j_gene: TRBJ2-3

CDR3aa: CATSDSREGRYGYTF
CDR3nt: TGTGCCACCAGTGATTCGAGGGAAGGTCGGTATGGCTACACCTTC
d_gene: -
abundance: -
v_gene: TRBV24-1
j_gene: TRBJ1-2

CDR3aa: CSAFRDIGTDTQYF
CDR3nt: TGCAGTGCTTTCCGGGACATAGGCACAGATACGCAGTATTTT
d_gene: -
abundance: few
v_gene: TRBV20-1
j_gene: TRBJ2-3

CDR3aa: CASITAGESQETQYF
CDR3nt: TGTGCCAGCATTACAGCGGGGGAGTCCCAAGAGACCCAGTACTTC
d_gene: TRBD2
abundance: few
v_gene: TRBV6-2/TRBV6-3
j_gene: TRBJ2-5

CDR3aa: CASSYLGGEDNEQFF
CDR3nt: TGTGCCAGCAGTTATTTGGGGGGCGAAGACAATGAGCAGTTCTTC
d_gene: -
abundance: -
v_gene: TRBV6-5
j_gene: TRBJ2-1

CDR3aa: CASSYPMGQGARGYTF
CDR3nt: TGTGCCAGCAGTTACCCAATGGGACAGGGGGCGCGGGGCTACACCTTC
d_gene: TRBD1
abundance: -
v_gene: TRBV6-5
j_gene: TRBJ1-2

CDR3aa: CSARVYSNQPQHF
CDR3nt: TGCAGTGCTAGAGTGTATAGCAATCAGCCCCAGCATTTT
d_gene: -
abundance: -
v_gene: TRBV20-1
j_gene: TRBJ1-5

CDR3aa: CASSARLAGAVTDTQYF
CDR3nt: TGTGCCAGCAGCGCCCGACTAGCGGGGGCCGTCACAGATACGCAGTATTTT
d_gene: TRBD2
abundance: -
v_gene: TRBV7-8
j_gene: TRBJ2-3

CDR3aa: CASSLAPRYEQYF
CDR3nt: TGTGCCAGCAGCTTAGCCCCTCGCTACGAGCAGTACTTC
d_gene: -
abundance: many
v_gene: TRBV7-2
j_gene: TRBJ2-7

CDR3aa: CSARDSDREQYF
CDR3nt: TGCAGTGCTAGAGATAGTGACCGCGAGCAGTACTTC
d_gene: -
abundance: -
v_gene: TRBV20-1
j_gene: TRBJ2-7

CDR3aa: CASSFGLNEQYF
CDR3nt: TGTGCCAGCAGCTTTGGCTTGAACGAGCAGTACTTC
d_gene: -
abundance: few
v_gene: TRBV7-2
j_gene: TRBJ2-7

CDR3aa: CASSWRSGANVLTF
CDR3nt: TGTGCCAGCAGCTGGCGCTCTGGGGCCAACGTCCTGACTTTC
d_gene: -
abundance: few
v_gene: TRBV7-9
j_gene: TRBJ2-6

CDR3aa: CASSLRNRGMDTQYF
CDR3nt: TGTGCCAGCAGTTTACGAAACAGGGGCATGGATACGCAGTATTTT
d_gene: TRBD1
abundance: few
v_gene: TRBV28
j_gene: TRBJ2-3

CDR3aa: CASSSGTSGGKFHEQFF
CDR3nt: TGTGCCAGCAGCTCAGGGACTAGCGGGGGGAAATTCCATGAGCAGTTCTTC
d_gene: TRBD2
abundance: -
v_gene: TRBV9
j_gene: TRBJ2-1

CDR3aa: CASSFRLAEEQYF
CDR3nt: TGTGCCAGCAGCTTCAGACTAGCGGAGGAGCAGTACTTC
d_gene: TRBD2
abundance: few
v_gene: TRBV11-1
j_gene: TRBJ2-5

CDR3aa: CSARGRGSGANVLTF
CDR3nt: TGCAGTGCTAGGGGCAGGGGTTCTGGGGCCAACGTCCTGACTTTC
d_gene: -
abundance: -
v_gene: TRBV20-1
j_gene: TRBJ2-6

CDR3aa: CSARNGAGNSYEQYF
CDR3nt: TGCAGTGCTAGAAACGGGGCAGGGAATTCCTACGAGCAGTACTTC
d_gene: -
abundance: few
v_gene: TRBV20-1
j_gene: TRBJ2-7

CDR3aa: CASSPRLAGGHTDTQYF
CDR3nt: TGTGCCAGCAGCCCTAGACTAGCGGGGGGGCACACAGATACGCAGTATTTT
d_gene: TRBD2
abundance: once
v_gene: TRBV12-3/TRBV12-4
j_gene: TRBJ2-3

CDR3aa: CASSQEPLGQSNYGYTF
CDR3nt: TGCGCCAGCAGCCAAGAACCCTTGGGACAGAGCAACTATGGCTACACCTTC
d_gene: TRBD1
abundance: -
v_gene: TRBV4-1
j_gene: TRBJ1-2